These T cell receptor beta chains were read from a single sample in a study of shared clonotypes between healthy human individuals. Some clones are missing from TCRdb's copy, which holds only in-frame ones; the method was immunoSEQ multiplex PCR. The sample includes 2 million to 2.5 million clones, around 93% seen only once; the top ten take 0.37%. What was sequenced was naive CD4+ T cells from PBMCs. The receptors derive from a young man in good health. Some clones in this sample may be carry-over from other donors' samples. Each CDR3 is given with its conserved first and last residue. A D gene is named only where the DNA matches it firmly. For some rows the clone size is stated as once, few or many, or as a class when expanded; others skip it.

size: .; J: TRBJ2-2; D: .; V: TRBV27; length: 17; DNA: TGTGCCAGCAGTTTATGGGGGACTCTCCCTTACACCGGGGAGCTGTTTTTT; CDR3: CASSLWGTLPYTGELFF
size: .; J: TRBJ1-5; D: .; V: TRBV28; length: 14; DNA: TGTGCCAGCAGCCCCGGGATCCTATATCAGCCCCAGCATTTT; CDR3: CASSPGILYQPQHF
size: few; J: TRBJ2-7; D: TRBD2; V: TRBV19; length: 15; DNA: TGTGCCAGTATTGGGACTGGGCTAGCGGGAGTCGAGCAGTACTTC; CDR3: CASIGTGLAGVEQYF
size: .; J: TRBJ1-1; D: .; V: TRBV5-4; length: 14; DNA: TGTGCCAGCAGCTTGGTGAGGGAAACCAATGAAGCTTTCTTT; CDR3: CASSLVRETNEAFF
size: .; J: TRBJ1-2; D: .; V: TRBV19; length: 13; DNA: TGTGCCAGTAGTCCCACCCAAGCGAGGGGCTACACCTTC; CDR3: CASSPTQARGYTF
size: .; J: TRBJ2-7; D: TRBD1; V: TRBV18; length: 16; DNA: TGTGCCAGCTCACCAAACGGACAGGGGTTTAGCTACGAGCAGTACTTC; CDR3: CASSPNGQGFSYEQYF
size: .; J: TRBJ2-5; D: TRBD2; V: TRBV5-1; length: 16; DNA: TGCGCCAGCAGCCGCGGGGGGCTAGCGGCTGGGGAGACCCAGTACTTC; CDR3: CASSRGGLAAGETQYF
size: once; J: TRBJ2-7; D: .; V: TRBV6-1; length: 12; DNA: TGTGCCATCGATACGGGGTACGGCGAGCAGTACTTC; CDR3: CAIDTGYGEQYF
size: .; J: TRBJ1-2; D: TRBD1; V: TRBV28; length: 15; DNA: TGTGCCAGCAGTACCTGGGACAGGGATTCCTATGGCTACACCTTC; CDR3: CASSTWDRDSYGYTF
size: .; J: TRBJ1-1; D: .; V: TRBV28; length: 12; DNA: TGTGCCAGCAGTTTCCCCGGGACTGAAGCTTTCTTT; CDR3: CASSFPGTEAFF
size: .; J: TRBJ2-1; D: TRBD2; V: TRBV4-1; length: 15; DNA: TGCGCCAGCAGACGTCGGACTAGCGGGAGCAATGAGCAGTTCTTC; CDR3: CASRRRTSGSNEQFF
size: .; J: TRBJ2-3; D: .; V: TRBV7-3; length: 12; DNA: TGTGCCAGCAGCTTATCGGGAGATACGCAGTATTTT; CDR3: CASSLSGDTQYF
size: .; J: TRBJ1-1; D: .; V: TRBV7-9; length: 16; DNA: TGTGCCAGCAGCCTCCGACAGAGCCCGAAGGACACTGAAGCTTTCTTT; CDR3: CASSLRQSPKDTEAFF
size: .; J: TRBJ1-2; D: TRBD1; V: TRBV28; length: 14; DNA: TGTGCCAGCAGTCGGCAGGGGGTGGAATATGGCTACACCTTC; CDR3: CASSRQGVEYGYTF
size: .; J: TRBJ2-1; D: .; V: TRBV7-2; length: 12; DNA: TGTGCCAGCAACTTAGGTCCGGGAGATAAGTTCTTC; CDR3: CASNLGPGDKFF
size: .; J: TRBJ2-3; D: .; V: TRBV29-1; length: 14; DNA: TGCAGCGTCCAGTATGCAGGGAGGTCAGATACGCAGTATTTT; CDR3: CSVQYAGRSDTQYF
size: once; J: TRBJ2-3; D: .; V: TRBV4-2; length: 15; DNA: TGTGCCAGCAGCCAAGGGCAAGGGTCCCCAGATACGCAGTATTTT; CDR3: CASSQGQGSPDTQYF
size: .; J: TRBJ2-7; D: TRBD2; V: TRBV5-4; length: 14; DNA: TGTGCCAGCAGCCCAAGCGGGAGCGGTAACGAGCAGTACTTC; CDR3: CASSPSGSGNEQYF
size: .; J: TRBJ1-3; D: .; V: TRBV5-4; length: 18; DNA: TGTGCCAGCAGCTCGGGACCCCCCACATTGAGCTCTGGAAACACCATATATTTT; CDR3: CASSSGPPTLSSGNTIYF
size: once; J: TRBJ2-7; D: .; V: TRBV25-1; length: 13; DNA: TGTGCCACCGGAAGGGGTCCTACCTACGAGCAGTACTTC; CDR3: CATGRGPTYEQYF
size: once; J: TRBJ2-7; D: TRBD2; V: TRBV19; length: 17; DNA: TGTGCCAGTAGTATAGTTCCCCCCGGTAGCGGGAGTGACGAGCAGTACTTC; CDR3: CASSIVPPGSGSDEQYF
size: once; J: TRBJ2-7; D: .; V: TRBV5-6; length: 14; DNA: TGTGCCAGCAGCCCCGGAGGGGGGTCCTACGAGCAGTACTTC; CDR3: CASSPGGGSYEQYF
size: .; J: TRBJ1-2; D: .; V: TRBV5-1; length: 15; DNA: TGCGCCAGCAGCTTGGGGAGGGGTAATAACTATGGCTACACCTTC; CDR3: CASSLGRGNNYGYTF
size: .; J: TRBJ2-5; D: .; V: TRBV10-3; length: 14; DNA: TGTGCCATCAGTGAGAGTACGTCCCAAGAGACCCAGTACTTC; CDR3: CAISESTSQETQYF
size: .; J: TRBJ1-4; D: .; V: TRBV6-6; length: 16; DNA: TGTGCCAGCAGTTACTCTGTGGGCCCTTTGGGTGAAAAACTGTTTTTT; CDR3: CASSYSVGPLGEKLFF
size: .; J: TRBJ2-6; D: .; V: TRBV7-3; length: 16; DNA: TGTGCCAGCAGCTTCTATGGGCGCTCTGGGGCCAACGTCCTGACTTTC; CDR3: CASSFYGRSGANVLTF
size: .; J: TRBJ2-5; D: .; V: TRBV10-3; length: 15; DNA: TGTGCCATCAGTGGGGGACGCGCAGATGGAGAGACCCAGTACTTC; CDR3: CAISGGRADGETQYF
size: once; J: TRBJ2-7; D: TRBD2; V: TRBV5-5; length: 14; DNA: TGTGCCAGCAGCCGGACTAGCGTATCCTACGAGCAGTACTTC; CDR3: CASSRTSVSYEQYF
size: .; J: TRBJ1-2; D: .; V: TRBV28; length: 15; DNA: TGTGCCAGCAGTTTACAGGGCGTTTCGGGATATGGCTACACCTTC; CDR3: CASSLQGVSGYGYTF
size: once; J: TRBJ2-3; D: TRBD2; V: TRBV7-3; length: 14; DNA: TGTGCCAGCAGCTCAGGGACTAGCGTAGATACGCAGTATTTT; CDR3: CASSSGTSVDTQYF
size: .; J: TRBJ2-7; D: TRBD1; V: TRBV19; length: 11; DNA: TGTGCCACCATTGGGGGACAGGGCGGACACTTC; CDR3: CATIGGQGGHF
size: .; J: TRBJ2-3; D: TRBD2; V: TRBV5-1; length: 17; DNA: TGCGCCAGCAGTCATAAAATAGCGGGAGGTGGAACAGATACGCAGTATTTT; CDR3: CASSHKIAGGGTDTQYF
size: .; J: TRBJ2-2; D: TRBD1; V: TRBV7-9; length: 16; DNA: TGTGCCAGCAGCTGGTCCGGGACAGGGGTTTCCGGGGAGCTGTTTTTT; CDR3: CASSWSGTGVSGELFF
size: .; J: TRBJ1-2; D: TRBD1; V: TRBV2; length: 14; DNA: TGTGCCAGCAGGGGAGGGGGCGCCTACTATGGCTACACCTTC; CDR3: CASRGGGAYYGYTF
size: .; J: TRBJ2-3; D: .; V: TRBV25-1; length: 15; DNA: TGTGCCAGCAGTGAATTACCAGGGGGCACAGATACGCAGTATTTT; CDR3: CASSELPGGTDTQYF
size: .; J: TRBJ2-7; D: .; V: TRBV27; length: 20; DNA: TGTGCCAGCAGTTTATCGGGACCCGAACGGCGCCCCCGAGGGTCCTACGAGCAGTACTTC; CDR3: CASSLSGPERRPRGSYEQYF
size: .; J: TRBJ2-3; D: TRBD1; V: TRBV28; length: 15; DNA: TGTGCCAGCAGTCCCCGAGGACAGGGGTCAGATACGCAGTATTTT; CDR3: CASSPRGQGSDTQYF
size: .; J: TRBJ2-5; D: .; V: TRBV7-9; length: 13; DNA: TGTGCCAGCAGCTTAGGCAGTGGAGAGACCCAGTACTTC; CDR3: CASSLGSGETQYF
size: .; J: TRBJ2-1; D: .; V: TRBV28; length: 15; DNA: TGTGCCAGCAGTCGACAGTACTCTAACTACAATGAGCAGTTCTTC; CDR3: CASSRQYSNYNEQFF
size: .; J: TRBJ2-1; D: TRBD2; V: TRBV19; length: 15; DNA: TGTGCCAGTAGTATTACTAGCGGAAAGTACAATGAGCAGTTCTTC; CDR3: CASSITSGKYNEQFF
size: .; J: TRBJ2-2; D: .; V: TRBV7-9; length: 15; DNA: TGTGCCAGCAGCTTATCTCAGGGTTTAACCGGGGAGCTGTTTTTT; CDR3: CASSLSQGLTGELFF
size: .; J: TRBJ1-4; D: .; V: TRBV28; length: 14; DNA: TGTGCCAGCGGATCGACAGTGATAAATGAAAAACTGTTTTTT; CDR3: CASGSTVINEKLFF
size: .; J: TRBJ1-4; D: TRBD1; V: TRBV28; length: 14; DNA: TGTGCCAGCAGTTCAGGGGGGGAGAATGAAAAACTGTTTTTT; CDR3: CASSSGGENEKLFF
size: .; J: TRBJ1-6; D: .; V: TRBV30; length: 13; DNA: TGTGCCTGGCTTGCTCGGGATAATTCACCCCTCCACTTT; CDR3: CAWLARDNSPLHF
size: .; J: TRBJ1-1; D: TRBD1; V: TRBV28; length: 16; DNA: TGTGCCAGCAGTATCGGGACAGGGGGCCAAGACACTGAAGCTTTCTTT; CDR3: CASSIGTGGQDTEAFF
size: .; J: TRBJ2-5; D: .; V: TRBV15; length: 17; DNA: TGTGCCACCAGCAGAGACGACGGTCGGACGGACCAAGAGACCCAGTACTTC; CDR3: CATSRDDGRTDQETQYF
size: .; J: TRBJ1-2; D: .; V: TRBV10-3; length: 12; DNA: TGTGCCATCAGTGAGTCGGCCCCCGGCTACACCTTC; CDR3: CAISESAPGYTF
size: .; J: TRBJ2-3; D: .; V: TRBV27; length: 16; DNA: TGTGCCAGCAGTTTATCTTCGGGAGCCGGGACAGATACGCAGTATTTT; CDR3: CASSLSSGAGTDTQYF
size: .; J: TRBJ2-1; D: TRBD2; V: TRBV5-6; length: 16; DNA: TGTGCCAGCAGGATCTTAGCGGGAGACCCTAGGAATGAGCAGTTCTTC; CDR3: CASRILAGDPRNEQFF
size: .; J: TRBJ2-7; D: TRBD1; V: TRBV19; length: 14; DNA: TGTGCCAGTAGTAGGGACAGGAGAGGTTACGAGCAGTACTTC; CDR3: CASSRDRRGYEQYF
size: .; J: TRBJ2-1; D: TRBD2; V: TRBV7-2; length: 15; DNA: TGTGCCAGCAGCCCTCATAGCGGGACCTACAATGAGCAGTTCTTC; CDR3: CASSPHSGTYNEQFF
size: once; J: TRBJ2-3; D: .; V: TRBV27; length: 14; DNA: TGTGCCAGCAGAAACAGGGACCGCACAGATACGCAGTATTTT; CDR3: CASRNRDRTDTQYF
size: .; J: TRBJ2-5; D: TRBD2; V: TRBV27; length: 15; DNA: TGTGCCAGCAGTTTATTAGCGGGAGGGGGGGAGACCCAGTACTTC; CDR3: CASSLLAGGGETQYF
size: once; J: TRBJ1-4; D: .; V: TRBV5-1; length: 14; DNA: TGCGCCAGCAGCATAACAGGGAGGGGTGAAAAACTGTTTTTT; CDR3: CASSITGRGEKLFF